One and the same sample provided the 18 T cell receptor beta chains below, sequenced in a study of cytomegalovirus exposure and HLA in healthy donors. Researchers ran the PCR with 60 Vbeta and 13 Jbeta primers. Generated by immunoSEQ multiplex PCR, the TCRdb table keeps only in-frame clones and is missing some. The profile shows about 160,000 clones, roughly four fifths of them singletons. The sample consisted of PBMCs. All receptors derive from a woman aged 40 to 50 in good health and CMV-seronegative.

This clone was counted between two and nine times. The gene calls are TRBV7-3 and TRBJ2-5; 10 bases are a match to TRBD1. Germline V gene lookup returns CDR1 SGHTA and CDR2 FQGTGA. V lost 8 bases to trimming and J lost 4 bases; unmatched junction nucleotides: 4. This CDR3 has 13 residues. The CDR3 bases are TGTGCCAGCGGGACAGGGGCTGGAGAGACCCAGTACTTC. Translation gives CASGTGAGETQYF. Drawing the rest from reference TRBV7-3 and TRBJ2-5, the complete variable domain is GAGVSQTPSNKVTEKGKYVELRCDPISGHTALYWYRQSLGQGPEFLIYFQGTGAADDSGLPNDRFFAVRPEGSVSTLKIQRTERGDSAVYLCASGTGAGETQYFGPGTRLLVL.

As DNA, the CDR3 is TGCGCCAGCAGCTTGCGGGCCCCGGGACAGGGTACAGATACGCAGTATTTT. Amino acids: CASSLRAPGQGTDTQYF. The chain is built from TRBV5-1 and TRBJ2-3, with 9 bases fitting TRBD1. The germline CDR1 and CDR2 sequences are SGHRS and YFSETQ. The CDR3 is 17 amino acids. Trimming at V came to 1 base and at J to 3 bases, leaving 9 bases not matched to a gene.

The V and J genes are TRBV9 and TRBJ1-1; maybe TRBD1 (5 bases). Germline V gene lookup returns CDR1 SGDLS and CDR2 YYNGEE. The V end was cut by 0 bases, the J end by 7 bases, with 10 bases between. CDR3 size: 13 residues. The CDR3 loop is CASSVGQMGEAFF. The DNA for the CDR3 is TGTGCCAGCAGCGTAGGACAGATGGGTGAAGCTTTCTTT.

The J gene is TRBJ1-1, the V gene TRBV7-9, with 8 positions matching TRBD1. This CDR3 spans 13 amino acids. Germline loops: CDR1 SEHNR, CDR2 FQNEAQ (reference sequence). Germline trimming cut 5 bases from V and 5 bases from J; bases unmatched to any gene: 4. The CDR3 coding sequence is TGTGCCAGCAGCCTAGGACAGGGAACTGAAGCTTTCTTT. This sequence encodes CASSLGQGTEAFF.

The chain carries TRBV11-2 and TRBJ2-7, with 11 bases that match TRBD1. Trimming removed 0 bases from V and 3 bases from J; junction bases left unmatched: 7. This CDR3 is built from 17 residues. Looked up from germline, CDR1 is SGHAT and CDR2 is FQNNGV. In DNA form, the CDR3 reads TGTGCCAGCAGCTTAGATGGGACAGGGGGGAATTACTACGAGCAGTACTTC. It yields the protein CASSLDGTGGNYYEQYF.

This clone has just a few counts. V is TRBV13 and J is TRBJ2-5; a weak D match, TRBD1 (6 bases). Germline-derived CDR1 and CDR2 are PRHDT and FYEKMQ (reference sequence). V lost 5 bases, J lost 2 bases, and 18 bases lay in between. CDR3 length: 16 residues. This CDR3 is CASSPQLTGNQETQYF. In DNA form, the CDR3 reads TGTGCCAGCAGCCCCCAGTTGACAGGCAATCAAGAGACCCAGTACTTC.

V gene TRBV7-9 combines with J gene TRBJ2-7; 13 bases line up with TRBD2. Losses at the gene ends were 8 bases for V and 4 bases for J; bases not matched to a gene: 11. There are 16 residues in the CDR3. In germline, CDR1 is SEHNR, CDR2 FQNEAQ (reference sequence). CDR3 residues: CASSPSGTSGTYEQYF. CDR3 coding DNA: TGTGCCAGCTCCCCATCCGGGACTAGCGGGACGTACGAGCAGTACTTC.

CDR3 sequence (DNA): TGTGCCAGCAGTTACTCAGCCAGGGCTAACTATGGCTACACCTTC. This gives the protein CASSYSARANYGYTF. The chain recombines TRBV6-5 with TRBJ1-2; D might be TRBD1 (5 bases). The CDR3 spans 15 residues. The germline CDR1 and CDR2 sequences are MNHEY and SVGAGI. Trimming left V 0 bases short and J 0 bases short, with 8 bases between.

CDR3: CASSGYSYEQYF. As DNA, the CDR3 is TGTGCCAGTAGCGGCTACTCCTACGAGCAGTACTTC. The J gene is TRBJ2-7, the V gene TRBV6-5; D is possibly TRBD2 (6 bases). V dropped 9 bases and J dropped 0 bases, with 9 bases sitting between them. The CDR3 sequence is 12 residues long. In germline, CDR1 is MNHEY, CDR2 SVGAGI.

The gene calls are TRBV6-6 and TRBJ1-2, with D uncertain. Trimming stripped 2 bases from V and 6 bases from J, with 10 bases between. This CDR3 spans 13 amino acids. Germline V lookup: CDR1 MNHNY, CDR2 SVGAGI (reference sequence). In DNA form, the CDR3 reads TGTGCCAGCAGTTACATTGGGCAGGATGGCTACACCTTC. It is translated as CASSYIGQDGYTF.

This clone has a handful of counts. The chain has TRBV30 and TRBJ2-7, with TRBD2 matching over 11 bases. This CDR3 is built from 15 residues. The V segment lost 0 bases and the J segment 6 bases; nucleotides outside the gene matches: 7. Germline CDR1 is GTSNPN and CDR2 is SVGIG (reference sequence). CDR3 region: CAWSVVAGGPSEQYF. CDR3 DNA sequence: TGTGCCTGGAGTGTAGTAGCGGGAGGGCCTAGCGAGCAGTACTTC.

The chain employs TRBV15 and TRBJ2-3; 10 bases align to TRBD2. The CDR3 sequence is 16 residues long. Germline CDR1 is LNHNV and CDR2 is YYDKDF (reference sequence). V was clipped by 5 bases and J by 4 bases; unmatched bases: 9. The CDR3 DNA reads as TGTGCCACCAGCGGTACACTAGCGGGGATGGCAGATACGCAGTATTTT. Its protein product is CATSGTLAGMADTQYF. The full variable domain, in which reference TRBV15 and TRBJ2-3 provide the parts outside the CDR3, is DAMVIQNPRYQVTQFGKPVTLSCSQTLNHNVMYWYQQKSSQAPKLLFHYYDKDFNNEADTPDNFQSRRPNTSFCFLDIRSPGLGDTAMYLCATSGTLAGMADTQYFGPGTRLTVL.

This clone was observed a few times. The rearrangement joins TRBV28 to TRBJ1-4, with 7 bases identical to TRBD1. Trimming took 6 bases from V and 4 from J; bases not matched to a gene: 11. CDR3 length equals 16 residues. Germline CDR1 is MDHEN and CDR2 is SYDVKM. DNA of the CDR3: TGTGCCAGCAGAGGACAGGCCACCGCCTTTAATGAAAAACTGTTTTTT. Translated, it gives CASRGQATAFNEKLFF.

In its sample, this clone was seen a few times. The rearrangement links TRBV7-9 to TRBJ1-1; 7 positions match TRBD1. Germline V gene lookup returns CDR1 SEHNR and CDR2 FQNEAQ (reference sequence). The ends lost 5 bases at V and 2 bases at J; junction bases unmatched: 2. CDR3 length: 13 amino acids. CDR3 bases: TGTGCCAGCAGCCAGGGGGATAACACTGAAGCTTTCTTT. Protein: CASSQGDNTEAFF.

V is TRBV30 and J is TRBJ1-5; no clear D gene. Trimming pared 1 base from V and 6 bases from J, leaving 16 bases between. Germline lookup yields CDR1 GTSNPN and CDR2 SVGIG (reference sequence). The CDR3 runs to 15 residues. CDR3 bases: TGTGCCTGGAGTGAACCCCCCGGAGGGAGTCAGCCCCAGCATTTT. Its protein product is CAWSEPPGGSQPQHF.

The V gene is TRBV7-9, the J gene TRBJ2-2; the D is unclear. The CDR3 is 13 amino acids. CDR1 and CDR2 (germline): SEHNR, FQNEAQ (reference sequence). V lost 1 base and J lost 8, with 8 bases in between. This chain's CDR3 is CASSLDLSGELFF. Written as DNA, the CDR3 is TGTGCCAGCAGCTTAGACTTGTCGGGGGAGCTGTTTTTT.

This CDR3 reads CASRSRDRGSGYTF. The DNA for the CDR3 is TGTGCCAGCAGAAGCCGGGACAGGGGGTCTGGCTACACCTTC. The rearrangement joins TRBV27 to TRBJ1-2; TRBD1 matches 11 bases. Germline V lookup: CDR1 MNHEY, CDR2 SMNVEV (reference sequence). V was pared by 6 bases and J by 7 bases, with 7 bases of the junction left unmatched. The CDR3 consists of 14 residues.

This chain connects TRBV30 to TRBJ2-7; TRBD1 matches 8 bases. The CDR3 runs 16 residues. CDR1 and CDR2 from the germline V gene are GTSNPN and SVGIG (reference sequence). V gave up 0 bases and J gave up 2 bases; unmatched junction bases: 9. CDR3 residues: CAWSVSGQGVPYEQYF. The CDR3 bases are TGTGCCTGGAGTGTATCCGGACAGGGAGTCCCCTACGAGCAGTACTTC. Complete variable domain (other parts from reference TRBV30 and TRBJ2-7): SQTIHQWPATLVQPVGSPLSLECTVEGTSNPNLYWYRQAAGRGLQLLFYSVGIGQISSEVPQNLSASRPQDRQFILSSKKLLLSDSGFYLCAWSVSGQGVPYEQYFGPGTRLTVT.